Given below is one T cell receptor beta chain in context. Antigen specificity is unknown. This specimen belongs to a study of identical twins. This CDR3 is 17 amino acids long. V was cut by 6 bases and J by 4 bases, with 21 bases left in between. CDR1 and CDR2 (germline): SEHNR, FQNEAQ (reference sequence). Each cDNA held unique molecular identifiers, and template switching gave it a universal primer site. TCRdb reanalysed the 5' RACE reads using MiXCR and keeps one entry per CDR3 protein. The data hold more than 400,000 distinct CDR3 sequences, with 13% to 15% observed a single time. Study conclusions and caveats: The study reached conclusions through statistical analysis that was cross-sectional, not following the same donors. Models underestimated TCR alpha sharing (out-of-frame) in monozygotic twins.

These sequences were also reported in another study, on yellow fever vaccine responses in identical twins.

This receptor was identified in a woman under 30 in good health. Sample: CD4+ T cells sorted from blood. The chain recombines TRBV7-9 with TRBJ2-2, with D possibly TRBD2 on 5 matching bases. CDR3 DNA: TGTGCCAGCAGTCCTCGCGGTAAACTAGTGGGCACCGGGGAGCTGTTTTTT. This sequence encodes CASSPRGKLVGTGELFF.